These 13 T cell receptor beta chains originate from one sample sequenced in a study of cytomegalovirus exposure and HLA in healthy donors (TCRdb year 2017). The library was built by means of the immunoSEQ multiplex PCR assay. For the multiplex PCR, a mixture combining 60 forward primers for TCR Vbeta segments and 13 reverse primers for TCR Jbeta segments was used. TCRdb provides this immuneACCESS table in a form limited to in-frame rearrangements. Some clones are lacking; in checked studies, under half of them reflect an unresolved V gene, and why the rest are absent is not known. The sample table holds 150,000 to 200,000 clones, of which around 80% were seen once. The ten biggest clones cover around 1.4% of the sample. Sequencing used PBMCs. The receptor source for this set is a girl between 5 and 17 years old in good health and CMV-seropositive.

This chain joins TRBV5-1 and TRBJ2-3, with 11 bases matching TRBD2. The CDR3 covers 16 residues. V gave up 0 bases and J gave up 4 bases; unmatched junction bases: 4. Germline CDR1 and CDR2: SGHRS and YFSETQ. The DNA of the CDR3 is TGCGCCAGCAGCTTGGAGATAGCGGGAGGGTCAGATACGCAGTATTTT. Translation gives CASSLEIAGGSDTQYF.

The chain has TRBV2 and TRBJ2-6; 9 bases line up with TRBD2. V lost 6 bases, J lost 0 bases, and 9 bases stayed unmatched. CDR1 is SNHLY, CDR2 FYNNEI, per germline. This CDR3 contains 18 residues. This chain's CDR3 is CASRGRLAVLSGANVLTF. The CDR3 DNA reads TGTGCCAGCAGGGGAAGACTAGCGGTACTCTCTGGGGCCAACGTCCTGACTTTC.

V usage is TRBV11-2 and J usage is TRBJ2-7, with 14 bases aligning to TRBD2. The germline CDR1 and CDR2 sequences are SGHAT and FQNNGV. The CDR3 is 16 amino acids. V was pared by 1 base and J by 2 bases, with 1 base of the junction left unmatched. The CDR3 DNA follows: TGTGCCAGCAGCTTAGTGGGACTAGCGGGAGCCTACGAGCAGTACTTC. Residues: CASSLVGLAGAYEQYF.

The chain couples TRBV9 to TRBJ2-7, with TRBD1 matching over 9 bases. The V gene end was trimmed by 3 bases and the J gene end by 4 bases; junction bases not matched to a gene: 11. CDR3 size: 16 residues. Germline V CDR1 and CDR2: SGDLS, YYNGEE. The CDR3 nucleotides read TGTGCCAGCAGCGCGAGGGGGACAGGGAATGGTTACGAGCAGTACTTC. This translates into CASSARGTGNGYEQYF.

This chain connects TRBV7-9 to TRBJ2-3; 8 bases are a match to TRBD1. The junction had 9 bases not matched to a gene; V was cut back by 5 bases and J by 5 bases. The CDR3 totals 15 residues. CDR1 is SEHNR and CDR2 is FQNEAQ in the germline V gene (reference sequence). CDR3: CASSLGDRPRDTQYF. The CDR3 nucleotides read TGTGCCAGCAGCCTAGGGGACAGGCCTCGAGATACGCAGTATTTT. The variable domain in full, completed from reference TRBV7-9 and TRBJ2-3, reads DTGVSQNPRHKITKRGQNVTFRCDPISEHNRLYWYRQTLGQGPEFLTYFQNEAQLEKSRLLSDRFSAERPKGSFSTLEIQRTEQGDSAMYLCASSLGDRPRDTQYFGPGTRLTVL.

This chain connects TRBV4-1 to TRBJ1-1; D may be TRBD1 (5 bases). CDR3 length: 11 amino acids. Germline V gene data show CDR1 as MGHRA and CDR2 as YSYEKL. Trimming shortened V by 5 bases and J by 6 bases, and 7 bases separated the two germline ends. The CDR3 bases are TGCGCCAGCAGCTGGGGGGCTGAAGCTTTCTTT. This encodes CASSWGAEAFF.

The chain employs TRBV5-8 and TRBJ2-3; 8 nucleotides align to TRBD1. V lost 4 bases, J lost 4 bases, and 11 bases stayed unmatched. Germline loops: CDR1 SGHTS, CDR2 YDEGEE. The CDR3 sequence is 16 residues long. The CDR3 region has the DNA TGTGCCAGCAGCCGCCGGACAGGGTGGAGACCAGATACGCAGTATTTT. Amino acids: CASSRRTGWRPDTQYF.

The CDR3 bases are TGTGCCAGCAGCGAGGGGGAAGGGGGCACAGATACGCAGTATTTT. As protein: CASSEGEGGTDTQYF. The chain links TRBV7-6 to TRBJ2-3; tentative D call: TRBD1 (6 bases). V was clipped by 5 bases and J by 1 base, with 13 bases between them. The germline gives CDR1 SGHVS, CDR2 FNYEAQ. The CDR3 extends over 15 amino acids.

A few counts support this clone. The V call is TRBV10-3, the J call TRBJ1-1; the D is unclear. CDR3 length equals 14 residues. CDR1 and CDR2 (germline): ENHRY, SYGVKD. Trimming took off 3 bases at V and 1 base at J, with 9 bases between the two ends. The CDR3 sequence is CAISDGSRNTEAFF. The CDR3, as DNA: TGTGCCATCAGTGATGGCTCCCGGAACACTGAAGCTTTCTTT.

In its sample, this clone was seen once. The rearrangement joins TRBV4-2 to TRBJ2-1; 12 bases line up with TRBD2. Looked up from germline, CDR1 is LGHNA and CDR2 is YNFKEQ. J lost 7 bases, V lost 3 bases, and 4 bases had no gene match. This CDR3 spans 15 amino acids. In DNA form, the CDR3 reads TGTGCCAGCAGCCAGACTAGCGGGAGAGGGAATGAGCAGTTCTTC. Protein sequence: CASSQTSGRGNEQFF.

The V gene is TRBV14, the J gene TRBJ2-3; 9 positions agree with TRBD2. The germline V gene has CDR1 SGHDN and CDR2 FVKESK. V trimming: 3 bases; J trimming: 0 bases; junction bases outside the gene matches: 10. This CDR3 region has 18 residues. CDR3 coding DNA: TGTGCCAGCAGCCAGAACCGACTAGCGGACCCCAGCACAGATACGCAGTATTTT. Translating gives CASSQNRLADPSTDTQYF.

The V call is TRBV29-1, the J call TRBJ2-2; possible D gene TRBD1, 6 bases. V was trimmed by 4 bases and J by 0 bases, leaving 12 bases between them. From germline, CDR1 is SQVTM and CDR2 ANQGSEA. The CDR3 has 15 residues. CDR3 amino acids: CSVVGGSSNTGELFF. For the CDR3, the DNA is TGCAGCGTTGTTGGGGGCTCCTCGAACACCGGGGAGCTGTTTTTT.

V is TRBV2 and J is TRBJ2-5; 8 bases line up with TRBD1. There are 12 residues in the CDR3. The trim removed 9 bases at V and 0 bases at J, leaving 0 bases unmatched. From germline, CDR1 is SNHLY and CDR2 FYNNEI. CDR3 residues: CARDRDQETQYF. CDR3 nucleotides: TGTGCCAGGGACAGGGACCAAGAGACCCAGTACTTC. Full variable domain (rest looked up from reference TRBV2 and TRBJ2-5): EPEVTQTPSHQVTQMGQEVILRCVPISNHLYFYWYRQILGQKVEFLVSFYNNEISEKSEIFDDQFSVERPDGSNFTLKIRSTKLEDSAMYFCARDRDQETQYFGPGTRLLVL.